The 4 T cell receptor beta chains below were found in one sample sequenced in a study of T cell clones after liver transplantation. The protocol was immunoSEQ multiplex PCR, while the TCRdb copy is restricted to in-frame clones and leaves out a portion. The repertoire holds around 120,000 clones, with 75% to 95% as singletons. The sequences come from CD4+ T cells from blood, collected 12 months after liver transplant. The receptors stem from a human patient who received a liver transplant. Some T cells could come from the graft donor.

This sequence joins TRBV6-5 and TRBJ2-4; D gene ambiguous. Germline V lookup: CDR1 MNHEY, CDR2 SVGAGI. This CDR3 contains 14 residues. V lost 2 bases to trimming and J lost 3 bases, with 8 bases between them. CDR3 DNA: TGTGCCAGCAGTTACATGGATAACAAAAACATTCAGTACTTC. Encoded protein: CASSYMDNKNIQYF.

V gene TRBV9 combines with J gene TRBJ2-1; TRBD1 agrees at 8 bases. The V gene end was trimmed by 0 bases and the J gene end by 6 bases; junction bases not matched to a gene: 14. Looked up from germline, CDR1 is SGDLS and CDR2 is YYNGEE. The CDR3 covers 18 residues. This CDR3 reads CASSVAGPGGALGNEQFF. The CDR3 bases are TGTGCCAGCAGCGTAGCCGGACCAGGGGGCGCTCTGGGCAATGAGCAGTTCTTC.

This rearrangement joins TRBV5-1 to TRBJ1-5, with TRBD1 matching over 7 bases. Unmatched junction bases numbered 2, after V lost 0 bases and J lost 5 bases. The CDR3 is made up of 14 amino acids. The germline CDR1 and CDR2 sequences are SGHRS and YFSETQ. The DNA of the CDR3 is TGCGCCAGCAGCTTGGACAGGGGAGATCAGCCCCAGCATTTT. Its translation: CASSLDRGDQPQHF.

The chain recombines TRBV12-5 with TRBJ2-3; no clear D. Trimming took off 3 bases at V and 1 base at J, with 5 bases between the two ends. The CDR3 has 13 residues. Germline CDR1 reads LGHNT; CDR2 reads FRNRAP. The CDR3 protein is CASGFLGTDTQYF. The CDR3 DNA reads as TGTGCTAGTGGTTTTCTGGGCACAGATACGCAGTATTTT.